Listed below are T cell receptor beta chains from one sample, sequenced in a study of blood T cell repertoires in COVID-19. Profiled with immunoSEQ multiplex PCR; TCRdb holds only in-frame clones, not every one. Of about 200,000 clones in the sample, roughly 90% were seen once. The sequencing input was PBMCs or T cells enriched from blood (not recorded which). The receptors here all came from a woman between 18 and 29 years old who had recovered from COVID-19. The CDR3 runs from the conserved cysteine through the conserved F or W. Each record gives: D gene, V gene, clone size, J gene, CDR3 DNA, CDR3 protein. The D gene is left open where the match is weak. The size field is filled for only some rows; it gives once, few, many or a size class.

D gene: -; V gene: TRBV7-2; clone size: -; J gene: TRBJ1-6; CDR3 DNA: TGTGCCAGCAGCGCCTTGGGGGCCCGGTTGCCCCTCCACTTT; CDR3 protein: CASSALGARLPLHF
D gene: -; V gene: TRBV13; clone size: once; J gene: TRBJ2-3; CDR3 DNA: TGTGCCAGCAGCTCCTCGTCAGATACGCAGTATTTT; CDR3 protein: CASSSSSDTQYF
D gene: TRBD1; V gene: TRBV29-1; clone size: -; J gene: TRBJ2-2; CDR3 DNA: TGCAGCCTTAGGGACAGTCACACCGGGGAGCTGTTTTTT; CDR3 protein: CSLRDSHTGELFF
D gene: TRBD1; V gene: TRBV5-4; clone size: -; J gene: TRBJ1-3; CDR3 DNA: TGTGCCAGCAGCGCGGACAGGGCTGGAAACACCATATATTTT; CDR3 protein: CASSADRAGNTIYF
D gene: TRBD1; V gene: TRBV27; clone size: -; J gene: TRBJ1-5; CDR3 DNA: TGTGCCAGCAGTCCACGGACAGGGGCCAATCAGCCCCAGCATTTT; CDR3 protein: CASSPRTGANQPQHF
D gene: -; V gene: TRBV30; clone size: -; J gene: TRBJ1-5; CDR3 DNA: TGTGCCTGGAGTAATTTACAGGGCCGACAGCCCCAGCATTTT; CDR3 protein: CAWSNLQGRQPQHF
D gene: TRBD1; V gene: TRBV2; clone size: -; J gene: TRBJ2-2; CDR3 DNA: TGTGCCAGCAGTCGACCGGGACAGGGGGCTTCCGGGGAGCTGTTTTTT; CDR3 protein: CASSRPGQGASGELFF
D gene: -; V gene: TRBV6-4; clone size: -; J gene: TRBJ2-2; CDR3 DNA: TGTGCCAGCAGCCCGGGGGGCATGGACACCGGGGAGCTGTTTTTT; CDR3 protein: CASSPGGMDTGELFF
D gene: -; V gene: TRBV18; clone size: once; J gene: TRBJ1-4; CDR3 DNA: TGTGCCAGCTCACCATCCCGACAGCCTAATGAAAAACTGTTTTTT; CDR3 protein: CASSPSRQPNEKLFF
D gene: -; V gene: TRBV21-1; clone size: -; J gene: TRBJ1-2; CDR3 DNA: TGTGCCAGCAGCAATCCCGGGGACAGGGCATGGGGAAACTATGGCTACACCTTC; CDR3 protein: CASSNPGDRAWGNYGYTF
D gene: -; V gene: TRBV2; clone size: -; J gene: TRBJ2-2; CDR3 DNA: TGTGCCAGCGCCGGGCGGGCGAACACCGGGGAGCTGTTTTTT; CDR3 protein: CASAGRANTGELFF
D gene: TRBD1; V gene: TRBV7-3; clone size: -; J gene: TRBJ1-2; CDR3 DNA: TGTGCCAGCAGCTTTACAGGGGGCATTGGCTACACCTTC; CDR3 protein: CASSFTGGIGYTF
D gene: -; V gene: TRBV7-2; clone size: -; J gene: TRBJ1-5; CDR3 DNA: TGTGCCAGCAGCCGGAAGGCAGGGGAAAATCAGCCCCAGCATTTT; CDR3 protein: CASSRKAGENQPQHF
D gene: TRBD1; V gene: TRBV28; clone size: -; J gene: TRBJ1-2; CDR3 DNA: TGTGCCAGCAGTTTAGCGACAGGGGCCCTCTATGGCTACACCTTC; CDR3 protein: CASSLATGALYGYTF
D gene: -; V gene: TRBV7-2; clone size: -; J gene: TRBJ2-3; CDR3 DNA: TGTGCCAGCAGCTTAGTTTCCGGTTGGGCGCAACCAGATACGCAGTATTTT; CDR3 protein: CASSLVSGWAQPDTQYF
D gene: TRBD2; V gene: TRBV5-4; clone size: -; J gene: TRBJ2-7; CDR3 DNA: TGTGCCAGCAGCTTGGATTACCTAGCGGGTTACGAGCAGTACTTC; CDR3 protein: CASSLDYLAGYEQYF
D gene: -; V gene: TRBV9; clone size: once; J gene: TRBJ2-2; CDR3 DNA: TGTGCCAGCAGCGTAGGGCGGGGGAACACCGGGGAGCTGTTTTTT; CDR3 protein: CASSVGRGNTGELFF
D gene: TRBD1; V gene: TRBV19; clone size: -; J gene: TRBJ1-5; CDR3 DNA: TGTGCCAGTACCTCACAGGGGGCTCGTCAGCCCCAGCATTTT; CDR3 protein: CASTSQGARQPQHF
D gene: TRBD2; V gene: TRBV4-1; clone size: -; J gene: TRBJ2-2; CDR3 DNA: TGCGCCAGCAGCCAAGTTGGACTAGTCCCCGGGGAGCTGTTTTTT; CDR3 protein: CASSQVGLVPGELFF
D gene: -; V gene: TRBV9; clone size: -; J gene: TRBJ1-3; CDR3 DNA: TGTGCCAGCAGCGCTGCCCTGGAGGGCCGGAACACCATATATTTT; CDR3 protein: CASSAALEGRNTIYF
D gene: TRBD1; V gene: TRBV6-5; clone size: -; J gene: TRBJ1-3; CDR3 DNA: TGTGCCAGCAGGCGGACAGGGGAGGCAGGAAACACCATATATTTT; CDR3 protein: CASRRTGEAGNTIYF
D gene: -; V gene: TRBV28; clone size: -; J gene: TRBJ2-7; CDR3 DNA: TGTGCCAGCGCGGTCGAGCCCTACGAGCAGTACTTC; CDR3 protein: CASAVEPYEQYF
D gene: TRBD2; V gene: TRBV14; clone size: -; J gene: TRBJ2-7; CDR3 DNA: TGTGCCAGCAGCCAAGCCATCGCGGGGGGGCGATACGAGCAGTACTTC; CDR3 protein: CASSQAIAGGRYEQYF
D gene: TRBD1; V gene: TRBV9; clone size: -; J gene: TRBJ1-1; CDR3 DNA: TGTGCCAGCAGCCCGGAGGGACAGTTGGACACTGAAGCTTTCTTT; CDR3 protein: CASSPEGQLDTEAFF
D gene: TRBD1; V gene: TRBV28; clone size: -; J gene: TRBJ1-1; CDR3 DNA: TGTGCCAGCAGTTTATCACGACAGGGGAAAGAAGCTTTCTTT; CDR3 protein: CASSLSRQGKEAFF
D gene: TRBD1; V gene: TRBV23-1; clone size: -; J gene: TRBJ2-7; CDR3 DNA: TGCGCCAGCAGTCAATCGGACAGGACTTACTCCTACGAGCAGTACTTC; CDR3 protein: CASSQSDRTYSYEQYF
D gene: -; V gene: TRBV6-2/TRBV6-3; clone size: -; J gene: TRBJ1-5; CDR3 DNA: TGTGCCAGCAGCCCTTATTGGACAGATAGCAATCAGCCCCAGCATTTT; CDR3 protein: CASSPYWTDSNQPQHF
D gene: TRBD1; V gene: TRBV10-3; clone size: few; J gene: TRBJ2-3; CDR3 DNA: TGTGCCATCAGATCCGACGGGACAGGGGATATAGATACGCAGTATTTT; CDR3 protein: CAIRSDGTGDIDTQYF
D gene: TRBD1; V gene: TRBV10-3; clone size: -; J gene: TRBJ1-5; CDR3 DNA: TGTGCCATTAAGGCGGGGGGGACAGCTGACAATCAGCCCCAGCATTTT; CDR3 protein: CAIKAGGTADNQPQHF
D gene: TRBD2; V gene: TRBV4-1; clone size: -; J gene: TRBJ2-1; CDR3 DNA: TGCGCCAGCAGCCGGAGCGGGGGGATCTCCTACAATGAGCAGTTCTTC; CDR3 protein: CASSRSGGISYNEQFF
D gene: TRBD1; V gene: TRBV7-2; clone size: -; J gene: TRBJ2-3; CDR3 DNA: TGTGCCAGCAGCTTAGGCGACAGGGATACAGATACGCAGTATTTT; CDR3 protein: CASSLGDRDTDTQYF
D gene: -; V gene: TRBV27; clone size: -; J gene: TRBJ1-5; CDR3 DNA: TGTGCCAGCAGTTGGTCCAGGAACAATCAGCCCCAGCATTTT; CDR3 protein: CASSWSRNNQPQHF
D gene: TRBD2; V gene: TRBV10-1; clone size: -; J gene: TRBJ2-1; CDR3 DNA: TGCGCCAGCAGTGAGAACCCGCTAGCGGGGGACAATGAGCAGTTCTTC; CDR3 protein: CASSENPLAGDNEQFF
D gene: TRBD2; V gene: TRBV28; clone size: -; J gene: TRBJ2-1; CDR3 DNA: TGTGCCAGTGGACTAGGGTACAATGAGCAGTTCTTC; CDR3 protein: CASGLGYNEQFF
D gene: TRBD1; V gene: TRBV27; clone size: -; J gene: TRBJ1-5; CDR3 DNA: TGTGCCAGCAGTAAGGGACAGGGGAATCAGCCCCAGCATTTT; CDR3 protein: CASSKGQGNQPQHF
D gene: -; V gene: TRBV24-1; clone size: -; J gene: TRBJ2-1; CDR3 DNA: TGTGCCACCAGTGATCCGATGTCGGGTGAGCAGTTCTTC; CDR3 protein: CATSDPMSGEQFF
D gene: -; V gene: TRBV25-1; clone size: -; J gene: TRBJ1-1; CDR3 DNA: TGTGCCAGCAGTGAGTTTCAGGACACTGAAGCTTTCTTT; CDR3 protein: CASSEFQDTEAFF
D gene: TRBD2; V gene: TRBV19; clone size: once; J gene: TRBJ2-1; CDR3 DNA: TGTGCCAGTAGTATAGACCCGGGGGGGCGGGACGAGCAGTTCTTC; CDR3 protein: CASSIDPGGRDEQFF
D gene: -; V gene: TRBV9; clone size: -; J gene: TRBJ1-3; CDR3 DNA: TGTGCCAGCAGCGTAGCGACAGACTCTGGAAACACCATATATTTT; CDR3 protein: CASSVATDSGNTIYF
D gene: -; V gene: TRBV28; clone size: -; J gene: TRBJ1-1; CDR3 DNA: TGTGCCAGCAGGACAGCGAACACTGAAGCTTTCTTT; CDR3 protein: CASRTANTEAFF
D gene: TRBD2; V gene: TRBV10-1; clone size: once; J gene: TRBJ2-5; CDR3 DNA: TGCGCCAGCAGTGATCCTAGCGGGGGCCAAGAAACCCAGTACTTC; CDR3 protein: CASSDPSGGQETQYF
D gene: -; V gene: TRBV24-1; clone size: -; J gene: TRBJ1-5; CDR3 DNA: TGTGCCACCAGTGAGGGAGGGCAGCCCCAGCATTTT; CDR3 protein: CATSEGGQPQHF
D gene: TRBD2; V gene: TRBV12-5; clone size: -; J gene: TRBJ2-3; CDR3 DNA: TGTGCTAGTGGTGCGGGGGATCGTAGGTACACAGATACGCAGTATTTT; CDR3 protein: CASGAGDRRYTDTQYF
D gene: -; V gene: TRBV5-1; clone size: -; J gene: TRBJ2-1; CDR3 DNA: TGCGCCAGCAGCTTGAGGGGGGGCAATGAGCAGTTCTTC; CDR3 protein: CASSLRGGNEQFF
D gene: -; V gene: TRBV6-5; clone size: -; J gene: TRBJ2-7; CDR3 DNA: TGTGCCAGCGGGCAGGACAGATCCGAGCAGTACTTC; CDR3 protein: CASGQDRSEQYF
D gene: TRBD1; V gene: TRBV13; clone size: -; J gene: TRBJ2-7; CDR3 DNA: TGTGCCAGCAGCGTTGGGCAGGGGGCCTACGAGCAGTACTTC; CDR3 protein: CASSVGQGAYEQYF
D gene: -; V gene: TRBV6-5; clone size: -; J gene: TRBJ1-3; CDR3 DNA: TGTGCCAGCAGTTTAGACTACTCTGGAAACACCATATATTTT; CDR3 protein: CASSLDYSGNTIYF